This T cell receptor (beta chain) is from a study of T cells in localized non-small cell lung cancer. Regarding the study as a whole: It was uninvolved adjacent lung that showed the highest T cell clonality, exceeding tumor. Investigators sequenced only a single tumor region, leaving heterogeneity possible. Adjacent lung held a median roughly 54 of the top 100 tumor clones.

This clone was seen only a few times. Its matching antigen is unknown. Germline assignment: CDR1 MNHGY and CDR2 SAAAGT. V lost 5 bases, J lost 4 bases, and 11 bases lay in between. The CDR3 has 13 amino acids. Sequencing was performed with immunoSEQ multiplex PCR; in TCRdb, only in-frame clones are kept and a portion is missing. The sample records around 10,000 clones, 29% being singletons. The chain couples TRBV6-8 to TRBJ1-1; no definite D call. The sequences come from lung tumor tissue, collected before any cancer treatment. This TCR was recovered from a man aged 40-75 years with stage I lung adenocarcinoma. The CDR3 here is CASSGGSFTEAFF. As DNA, the CDR3 is TGTGCCAGCAGTGGCGGCAGTTTCACTGAAGCTTTCTTT.